These T cell receptor beta chains were read from a single sample in a study of control samples from healthy donors and cancer patients. The table came from immunoSEQ multiplex PCR; TCRdb's copy has only in-frame clones and leaves some out. Of 200,000 to 250,000 clones in the sample, roughly 94% were seen once. Sequencing used blood. These receptors were obtained from a man between 45 and 60 years old in good health. The CDR3 runs from the conserved cysteine through the conserved F or W. D genes are given only for firm matches. Some rows mark clone size as missing; the rest say once, few, many or name a class of expanded clone.

clone_size	d_call	v_call	j_call	cdr3_nt	cdr3_aa
few	.	TRBV27	TRBJ1-6	TGTGCCAGCAGTTGGGGTGGGGGCTCCTATAATTCACCCCTCCACTTT	CASSWGGGSYNSPLHF
.	.	TRBV6-5	TRBJ1-2	TGTGCCAGCAGTTACTCTCAGCAGTCTCTCAGTGGTGGCTACACCTTC	CASSYSQQSLSGGYTF
once	.	TRBV6-5	TRBJ1-2	TGTGCCAGCAGGGCAGTCAACTATGGCTACACCTTC	CASRAVNYGYTF
.	.	TRBV4-2	TRBJ2-7	TGTGCCAGCAGCCAGCCGGGACAAAATTCCTACGAGCAGTACTTC	CASSQPGQNSYEQYF
.	.	TRBV6-2/TRBV6-3	TRBJ2-3	TGTGCCAGCAGTGCATGGGGACATGCCACTAGCACAGATACGCAGTATTTT	CASSAWGHATSTDTQYF
.	.	TRBV5-1	TRBJ2-1	TGCGCCAGCAGCCGGGGAGGGGGATATGAGCAGTTCTTC	CASSRGGGYEQFF
.	.	TRBV5-1	TRBJ1-4	TGCGCCAGCAGCTTGGATGCCAGCACTAATGAAAAACTGTTTTTT	CASSLDASTNEKLFF
.	TRBD2	TRBV3-1/TRBV3-2	TRBJ2-1	TGTGCCAGCAGCCATTCTAGCGGGGGACACAATGAGCAGTTCTTC	CASSHSSGGHNEQFF
.	.	TRBV5-6	TRBJ1-2	TGTGCCAGCAGCTACGGGACGGCGCCTTTGGGCTACACCTTC	CASSYGTAPLGYTF
.	.	TRBV28	TRBJ1-2	TGTGCCAGCAGTTCTGGACAGCTGGGGGGCTACACCTTC	CASSSGQLGGYTF
.	.	TRBV5-4	TRBJ2-2	TGTGCCAGCAGCTTGTTCGGGCAGGGAGCAGGGGAGCTGTTTTTT	CASSLFGQGAGELFF
.	.	TRBV5-4	TRBJ2-3	TGTGCCAGCAGGGACGAAAGGAGCACAGATACGCAGTATTTT	CASRDERSTDTQYF
.	.	TRBV11-2	TRBJ2-3	TGTGCCAGCAGCTTTTCTCGGGGGCGGGCAGATACGCAGTATTTT	CASSFSRGRADTQYF
.	.	TRBV5-8	TRBJ1-1	TGTGCCAGCAGCTTGGTAAACCAGGGCATTGGAAGGCGGAACACTGAAGCTTTCTTT	CASSLVNQGIGRRNTEAFF
once	.	TRBV19	TRBJ1-2	TGTGCCAGTAGTCAGGTCGGGGTCTATGGCTACACCTTC	CASSQVGVYGYTF
.	TRBD1	TRBV24-1	TRBJ2-5	TGTGCCACCGGACAGGACCAAGAGACCCAGTACTTC	CATGQDQETQYF
many	.	TRBV28	TRBJ1-1	TGTGCCAGCAGTTTGTCTGGGGGGGCTGAAGCTTTCTTT	CASSLSGGAEAFF
.	.	TRBV3-1/TRBV3-2	TRBJ2-4	TGTGCCAGCAGCCCCCGGGACATAGAAAACATTCAGTACTTC	CASSPRDIENIQYF
.	.	TRBV7-2	TRBJ2-5	TGTGCCAGCAGCTTTGGACAGAAAGAGACCCAGTACTTC	CASSFGQKETQYF
once	TRBD1	TRBV7-2	TRBJ2-7	TGTGCCAGCAGCTTAGGGAGACAGGGGGGGTACGAGCAGTACTTC	CASSLGRQGGYEQYF
.	.	TRBV7-8	TRBJ1-1	TGTGCCAGCAGCCCGCCGGGAGACAGTTTGAACACTGAAGCTTTCTTT	CASSPPGDSLNTEAFF
.	.	TRBV6-6	TRBJ2-5	TGTGCCAGCAGTTACGTGGAGACCCAGTACTTC	CASSYVETQYF
.	TRBD1	TRBV18	TRBJ1-4	TGTGCCAGCTCCCCGACAGGGTCGGAAAAACTGTTTTTT	CASSPTGSEKLFF
.	.	TRBV11-2	TRBJ1-4	TGTGCCAGCACTTCCTCAGGGAGGACTAATGAAAAACTGTTTTTT	CASTSSGRTNEKLFF
.	.	TRBV2	TRBJ2-2	TGTGCCAGCAGTGTTCAGAACACCGGGGAGCTGTTTTTT	CASSVQNTGELFF
.	.	TRBV10-1	TRBJ1-2	TGCGCCAGCAGTGACACGGACCTCTATGGCTACACCTTC	CASSDTDLYGYTF
.	TRBD1	TRBV5-5	TRBJ1-4	TGTGCCAGCAGCTTGGCCCTGACAGGGGGCAACCCAACTAATGAAAAACTGTTTTTT	CASSLALTGGNPTNEKLFF
.	TRBD1	TRBV6-5	TRBJ1-6	TGTGCCAGCAGCCCCGGGACAGGGGATAATTCACCCCTCCACTTT	CASSPGTGDNSPLHF
.	.	TRBV27	TRBJ1-5	TGTGCCAGCAGTTTACTCCCAGGGGCACAAGGAATGGCCCAGCATTTT	CASSLLPGAQGMAQHF
.	.	TRBV30	TRBJ2-2	TGTGCCTGGAGCCATTCGAACACCGGGGAGCTGTTTTTT	CAWSHSNTGELFF
.	.	TRBV27	TRBJ1-1	TGTGCCAGCAGTTTATCACAGTCCACTGAAGCTTTCTTT	CASSLSQSTEAFF
.	TRBD2	TRBV5-6	TRBJ2-6	TGTGCCAGCAGTCGCTGGGGGGGTGCAGGGGCCAACGTCCTGACTTTC	CASSRWGGAGANVLTF
.	.	TRBV24-1	TRBJ1-5	TGTGCCACCAGTGATAGGACACTTCAGCCCCAGCATTTT	CATSDRTLQPQHF
once	.	TRBV15	TRBJ1-5	TGTGCCACCAGCAACAGGATTACCTCTTACAATCAGCCCCAGCATTTT	CATSNRITSYNQPQHF
.	TRBD1	TRBV28	TRBJ1-2	TGTGCCAGCAGTTCCATGGGACAGGGGAACTATGGCTACACCTTC	CASSSMGQGNYGYTF
.	.	TRBV5-6	TRBJ1-5	TGTGCCAGCAGCTTGACAGATCAGCCCCAGCATTTT	CASSLTDQPQHF
.	TRBD1	TRBV27	TRBJ2-5	TGTGCCAGCAGTTTGTCGAGACAGGGGGTTAAAGAGACCCAGTACTTC	CASSLSRQGVKETQYF
.	TRBD1	TRBV18	TRBJ1-1	TGTGCCAGCTCGCGGACAGGTATGAACACTGAAGCTTTCTTT	CASSRTGMNTEAFF
.	.	TRBV28	TRBJ1-5	TGTGCCAGCAGCGACTGGAGGGGAGGCCAGCCCCAGCATTTT	CASSDWRGGQPQHF
.	TRBD2	TRBV5-1	TRBJ2-1	TGCGCCAGCAGCCGGCGGGGCGGGGGGCCGGGGAATGAGCAGTTCTTC	CASSRRGGGPGNEQFF
.	.	TRBV18	TRBJ2-5	TGTGCCAGCTCACAACTGCACGGAGGTGCCCAGTACTTC	CASSQLHGGAQYF